Listed here are 25 T cell receptor beta chains from one sample, sequenced in a study of blood T cell repertoires in COVID-19. The data were produced by immunoSEQ multiplex PCR, yet TCRdb's version contains in-frame clones alone and is incomplete. The table lists roughly 60,000 clones, 70% to 90% of them singletons. The sequenced sample was peripheral blood. These receptor sequences come from an elderly man with acute or convalescent COVID-19.

This chain joins TRBV5-1 and TRBJ2-7; D perhaps matches TRBD1 (6 bases). Deletions cut 0 bases from V and 1 base from J, with 8 bases between. Germline V CDR1 and CDR2: SGHRS, YFSETQ. This CDR3 has 14 residues. The CDR3 sequence: CASSLATGSYEQYF. The CDR3 DNA reads TGCGCCAGCAGCTTGGCCACAGGGTCCTACGAGCAGTACTTC.

V usage is TRBV10-3 and J usage is TRBJ2-1, with 8 nucleotides matching TRBD1. Germline lookup yields CDR1 ENHRY and CDR2 SYGVKD. This CDR3 region has 14 residues. Trimming at V came to 10 bases and at J to 8 bases, leaving 13 bases not matched to a gene. The CDR3 loop is CATGTGQGEDEQFF. The CDR3, as DNA: TGTGCCACAGGAACAGGACAGGGAGAAGATGAGCAGTTCTTC.

The V gene is TRBV5-1, the J gene TRBJ2-7, with D possibly TRBD1 on 6 matching bases. Germline CDR1 and CDR2: SGHRS and YFSETQ. This CDR3 contains 14 residues. The V gene lost 4 bases and the J gene lost 6 bases, with 17 bases spanning the gap. The CDR3 coding sequence is TGCGCCAGCAGCCAAAGACAGGCAGCAAGCGAGCAGTACTTC. Protein: CASSQRQAASEQYF.

The chain combines TRBV30 with TRBJ1-1, with TRBD1 as a possible D gene (6 bases). Germline V lookup: CDR1 GTSNPN, CDR2 SVGIG (reference sequence). The CDR3 spans 14 residues. V lost 0 bases to trimming and J lost 10 bases, with 18 bases between them. The CDR3 DNA reads as TGTGCCTGGAGTGTACAGGGCAATCTCCCCCTAGCTTTCTTT. It encodes CAWSVQGNLPLAFF. The complete variable domain, with remaining parts taken from reference TRBV30 and TRBJ1-1, reads SQTIHQWPATLVQPVGSPLSLECTVEGTSNPNLYWYRQAAGRGLQLLFYSVGIGQISSEVPQNLSASRPQDRQFILSSKKLLLSDSGFYLCAWSVQGNLPLAFFGQGTRLTVV.

V usage is TRBV5-5 and J usage is TRBJ1-2; D gene ambiguous. CDR1 and CDR2 (germline): SGHKS, YYEKEE (reference sequence). CDR3 length: 14 residues. V was trimmed by 0 bases and J by 4 bases, leaving 10 bases between them. CDR3 in amino acids: CASSLGRESYGYTF. In nucleotides, the CDR3 is TGTGCCAGCAGCTTGGGTCGGGAGAGCTATGGCTACACCTTC.

This clone was recorded only once. The chain has TRBV27 and TRBJ2-1; D might be TRBD2 (6 bases). From germline, CDR1 is MNHEY and CDR2 SMNVEV (reference sequence). The CDR3 is made up of 16 amino acids. Trimming stripped 2 bases from V and 5 bases from J, with 16 bases between. Here the CDR3 DNA reads TGTGCCAGCAGTTTAGGGGTCGGGGGTGGAAACAATGAGCAGTTCTTC. This gives the protein CASSLGVGGGNNEQFF.

V is TRBV19 and J is TRBJ1-1; 8 nucleotides line up with TRBD1. Trimming removed 5 bases from V and 0 bases from J; junction bases left unmatched: 2. CDR1 is LNHDA and CDR2 is SQIVND in the germline V gene (reference sequence). The CDR3 extends over 14 amino acids. The CDR3 region is CASSDRGMNTEAFF. CDR3 nucleotides: TGTGCCAGTAGTGACAGGGGCATGAACACTGAAGCTTTCTTT.

Remarks on this clone: One junction end does not reproduce the germline sequence, and a read error may be involved. The J gene is TRBJ1-1, the V gene TRBV20-1; D not resolved. CDR1 and CDR2 from the germline V gene are DFQATT and SNEGSKA (reference sequence). The CDR3 sequence is 11 residues long. CDR3 protein: CSASIDPNEVF. DNA of the CDR3: TGCAGTGCCAGTATAGACCCCAACGAGGTCTTT.

The rearrangement links TRBV10-3 to TRBJ1-1; the match to TRBD1 covers 7 bases. V trimming: 2 bases; J trimming: 0 bases; junction bases outside the gene matches: 6. This CDR3 has 16 amino acids. Germline V CDR1 and CDR2: ENHRY, SYGVKD. The CDR3: CAISEPTGSLNTEAFF. Written as DNA, the CDR3 is TGTGCCATCAGTGAGCCGACAGGGAGTTTGAACACTGAAGCTTTCTTT.

V is TRBV3-1 (or the pseudogene TRBV3-2) and J is TRBJ2-5; TRBD1 aligns across 11 bases. The ends lost 6 bases at V and 4 bases at J; junction bases unmatched: 4. There are 14 residues in the CDR3. Germline CDR1 is LGHDT and CDR2 is YNNKEL (reference sequence). The CDR3 here is CASRDRGRGETQYF. The CDR3 DNA follows: TGTGCCAGCAGGGACAGGGGGCGCGGAGAGACCCAGTACTTC.

The rearrangement links TRBV27 to TRBJ2-6; D gene ambiguous. Between the trimmed V and J ends, which lost 11 bases and 0 bases, there was a span of 14 bases. The CDR3 has 15 amino acids. Germline V gene lookup returns CDR1 MNHEY and CDR2 SMNVEV (reference sequence). The CDR3 loop reads CAEPPTGSGANVLTF. CDR3 coding DNA: TGTGCCGAACCGCCTACCGGCTCTGGGGCCAACGTCCTGACTTTC.

The gene calls are TRBV4-1 and TRBJ1-1; D gene unclear. Germline V lookup: CDR1 MGHRA, CDR2 YSYEKL. The CDR3 has 18 residues. The V and J ends lost 2 bases and 5 bases respectively, with 24 bases between them. The CDR3 reads CASSQPRGGTLMGTEAFF. For the CDR3, the DNA is TGCGCCAGCAGCCAACCCCGGGGTGGAACACTGATGGGGACTGAAGCTTTCTTT.

V and J are TRBV27 and TRBJ2-7; 10 bases match TRBD2. Looked up from germline, CDR1 is MNHEY and CDR2 is SMNVEV (reference sequence). J lost 2 bases, V lost 1 base, and 14 bases had no gene match. CDR3 length: 19 amino acids. In DNA form, the CDR3 reads TGTGCCAGCAGTTTATACCCGCCTTCTAGCGGGGGCGATACCTACGAGCAGTACTTC. Translating it yields CASSLYPPSSGGDTYEQYF.

J is TRBJ1-2 and V is TRBV24-1; the D gene is possibly TRBD1 (5 bases). Trimming left V 3 bases short and J 5 bases short, with 6 bases between. CDR1 and CDR2 from the germline V gene are KGHDR and SFDVKD. The CDR3 is 12 amino acids. The CDR3 coding sequence is TGTGCCACCAGTGATCAGGGTTATGGCTACACCTTC. This codes for CATSDQGYGYTF.

This clone was counted between two and nine times. The chain recombines TRBV11-3 with TRBJ2-5, with a possible D match to TRBD2 (7 bases). The germline gives CDR1 SGHNT, CDR2 YENEEA. Trimming took off 5 bases at V and 1 base at J, with 20 bases between the two ends. CDR3 length: 17 residues. The CDR3 DNA is TGTGCCAGCAGCCGGTCGGGGAGGGGGAGGACCCAAGAGACCCAGTACTTC. This encodes CASSRSGRGRTQETQYF.

The rearrangement uses TRBV15 and TRBJ2-1, with a possible D match to TRBD2 (5 bases). Germline CDR1 LNHNV, CDR2 YYDKDF (reference sequence). This CDR3 has 13 amino acids. V was cut by 5 bases and J by 9 bases, with 14 bases left in between. The CDR3 sequence is CATSPVLAGEQFF. The CDR3 nucleotides read TGTGCCACCAGCCCCGTGCTAGCCGGTGAGCAGTTCTTC.

The CDR3 DNA follows: TGCGCCAGCAGCTTGGTTTCGGTTCCGAACACCGGGGAGCTGTTTTTT. Protein product: CASSLVSVPNTGELFF. The chain is built from TRBV5-1 and TRBJ2-2; D ambiguous. The CDR3 runs to 16 residues. Trimming pared 0 bases from V and 0 bases from J, leaving 9 bases between. Germline CDR1 is SGHRS and CDR2 is YFSETQ.

This clone was counted once. This rearrangement joins TRBV29-1 to TRBJ1-4; D not resolved. Per the germline V gene, CDR1 is SQVTM and CDR2 is ANQGSEA. Trimming shortened V by 2 bases and J by 7 bases, and 5 bases separated the two germline ends. The CDR3 is made up of 11 amino acids. The CDR3, as DNA: TGCAGCGTTGAAAGACTTGAAAAACTGTTTTTT. It codes for CSVERLEKLFF.

The V and J genes are TRBV19 and TRBJ1-5; D gene uncertain. The CDR3 runs to 15 residues. With 6 bases removed from V and 5 bases from J, the gap between germline ends came to 17 bases. CDR1 is LNHDA and CDR2 is SQIVND in the germline V gene (reference sequence). The CDR3 DNA is TGTGCCAGTAGCCCCCAGGCGGGTCGTGATCAGCCCCAGCATTTT. It yields the protein CASSPQAGRDQPQHF.

V gene TRBV7-9 combines with J gene TRBJ2-3; the D gene is possibly TRBD1 (5 bases). V lost 1 base and J lost 5, with 13 bases in between. The CDR3 contains 15 residues. Germline CDR1 and CDR2: SEHNR and FQNEAQ (reference sequence). CDR3 coding DNA: TGTGCCAGCAGCTTAGGGGGCTCGGTGGGAGATACGCAGTATTTT. Amino acid sequence: CASSLGGSVGDTQYF.

The V and J genes are TRBV15 and TRBJ2-1, with 10 positions matching TRBD1. The CDR3 consists of 14 residues. With 7 bases clipped from V and 4 bases from J, the junction kept 4 bases outside the gene matches. The germline V gene encodes CDR1 LNHNV and CDR2 YYDKDF (reference sequence). The CDR3 loop is CATTGTGVYNEQFF. CDR3 coding DNA: TGTGCCACCACCGGGACAGGGGTTTACAATGAGCAGTTCTTC.

As DNA, the CDR3 is TGTGCCAGCAGCTTCAGATGGGGGCGGGATGAAAAACTGTTTTTT. This gives the protein CASSFRWGRDEKLFF. This chain joins TRBV5-5 and TRBJ1-4; tentatively, D is TRBD1 (6 bases). The CDR3 length is 15 residues. Germline CDR1 SGHKS, CDR2 YYEKEE (reference sequence). The V end was cut by 2 bases, the J end by 6 bases, with 14 bases between.

This clone was counted only a few times. The chain employs TRBV1 and TRBJ2-7; the D segment call TRBD1 is taken from the table without a DNA check. TRBV1 is marked as a pseudogene. There are 12 residues in the CDR3. CDR3 sequence reads: CTRRWGLYEQYF. CDR3 in DNA: TGCACCAGGAGGTGGGGCCTCTACGAGCAGTACTTC.

The chain links TRBV5-1 to TRBJ2-3; 14 nucleotides line up with TRBD2. The ends lost 2 bases at V and 6 bases at J; junction bases unmatched: 2. Germline V gene lookup returns CDR1 SGHRS and CDR2 YFSETQ. This CDR3 has 15 residues. The CDR3 nucleotides are TGCGCCAGCAGCTTATGGACTAGCGGGGGGGATACGCAGTATTTT. Protein: CASSLWTSGGDTQYF.

The rearrangement links TRBV18 to TRBJ2-7; 7 nucleotides align to TRBD1. Looked up from germline, CDR1 is KGHSH and CDR2 is LQKENI. The CDR3 is 15 residues long. The junction had 10 bases not matched to a gene; V was cut back by 3 bases and J by 5 bases. The CDR3 DNA reads TGTGCCAGCTCACCCTCACGGACAGGCGGAGACGAGCAGTACTTC. Protein: CASSPSRTGGDEQYF.